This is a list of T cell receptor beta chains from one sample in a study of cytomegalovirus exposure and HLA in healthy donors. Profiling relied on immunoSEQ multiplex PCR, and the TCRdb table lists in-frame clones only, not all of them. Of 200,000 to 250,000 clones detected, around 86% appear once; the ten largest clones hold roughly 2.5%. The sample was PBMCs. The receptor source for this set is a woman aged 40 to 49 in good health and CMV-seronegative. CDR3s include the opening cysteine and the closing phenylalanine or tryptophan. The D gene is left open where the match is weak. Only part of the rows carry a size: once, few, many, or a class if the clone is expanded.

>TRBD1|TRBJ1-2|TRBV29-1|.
TGCAGCGTCCGAGAAGCCCCTTGGGACAGACCATATGGCTACACCTTC
CSVREAPWDRPYGYTF
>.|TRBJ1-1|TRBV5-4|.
TGTGCCAGCAGCCCAATACGGGGTGGGGTCAGTGGGACTGAAGCTTTCTTT
CASSPIRGGVSGTEAFF
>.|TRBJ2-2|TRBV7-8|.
TGTGCCAGCAGCTTTTGGTACAGGTCGAACACCGGGGAGCTGTTTTTT
CASSFWYRSNTGELFF
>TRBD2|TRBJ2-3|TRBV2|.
TGTGCCACTGGCGGGAGGGTGGAAACAGATACGCAGTATTTT
CATGGRVETDTQYF
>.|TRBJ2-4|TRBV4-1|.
TGCGCCAGCAGCCAAGAATCCCCGGTAGCCAAAAACATTCAGTACTTC
CASSQESPVAKNIQYF
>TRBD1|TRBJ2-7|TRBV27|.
TGTGCCAGCAGTTTATCGGGGACAGGGACCTACGAGCAGTACTTC
CASSLSGTGTYEQYF
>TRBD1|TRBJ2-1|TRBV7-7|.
TGTGCCAGCAGCTGGGCCGAGACAGGGGCCTACAATGAGCAGTTCTTC
CASSWAETGAYNEQFF
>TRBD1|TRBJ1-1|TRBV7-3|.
TGTGCCAGCAGCCTAGCCCCTGGGACAGTCGGCACTGAAGCTTTCTTT
CASSLAPGTVGTEAFF
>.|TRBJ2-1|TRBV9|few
TGTGCCAGCAGCCCACGACTGGCTTGGTACAATGAGCAGTTCTTC
CASSPRLAWYNEQFF
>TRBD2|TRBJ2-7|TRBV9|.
TGTGCCAGCAGCGTAGGCCTAGCGGGGGGGTTCACCGAGCAGTACTTC
CASSVGLAGGFTEQYF
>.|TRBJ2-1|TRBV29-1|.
TGCAGCGTTGAAATGCGTGTGGCGGTTCAACACAATGAGCAGTTCTTC
CSVEMRVAVQHNEQFF
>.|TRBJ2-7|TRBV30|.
TGTGCCTGGAGAACATGGGGCGAGATCCCCCACGAGCAGTACTTC
CAWRTWGEIPHEQYF
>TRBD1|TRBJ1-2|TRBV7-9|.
TGTTCCAGCAGGGGGACAGACTATGGCTACACCTTC
CSSRGTDYGYTF
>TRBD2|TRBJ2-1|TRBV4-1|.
TGCGCCAGCAGCCAATACAGCGGGAACTCCTACAATGAGCAGTTCTTC
CASSQYSGNSYNEQFF
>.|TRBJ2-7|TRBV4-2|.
TGTGCCAGCAGCCAAGCGGCGGGACAGCAGGCCTACGAGCAGTACTTC
CASSQAAGQQAYEQYF
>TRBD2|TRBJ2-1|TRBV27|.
TGTGCCAGCAGCCAAGCCCACTCCCTCCGCGGGAGTTACAATGAGCAGTTCTTC
CASSQAHSLRGSYNEQFF
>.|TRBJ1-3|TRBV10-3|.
TGTGCCATCAGTGAGAGGGGGAACACCATATATTTT
CAISERGNTIYF
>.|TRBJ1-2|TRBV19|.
TGTGCCAGTAGTATTTCAACAGGAGATCGGTATGGCTACACCTTC
CASSISTGDRYGYTF
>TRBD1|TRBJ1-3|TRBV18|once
TGTGCCAGCTCACCAGAGGGGGCAGGAAACACCATATATTTT
CASSPEGAGNTIYF
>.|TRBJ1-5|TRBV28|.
TGTGCCAGCAGTTTAATTACATTTTCCTCCGGGAATCAGCCCCAGCATTTT
CASSLITFSSGNQPQHF
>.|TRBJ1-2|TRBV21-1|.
TGTGCCAGCAGCACACACGGGACAGGGGGCTTTTGTGATGGCTACACCTTC
CASSTHGTGGFCDGYTF
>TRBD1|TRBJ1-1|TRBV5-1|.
TGCGCCAGCAGTCCCGGAGACAGGGGGGGAACTGAAGCTTTCTTT
CASSPGDRGGTEAFF
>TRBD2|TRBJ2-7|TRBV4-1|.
TGCGCCAGCAGCCTAGCTAGCGGGACACCCTACGAGCAGTACTTC
CASSLASGTPYEQYF
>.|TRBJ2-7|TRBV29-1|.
TGCAGCTTCTTCGGCGGATACGAGCAGTACTTC
CSFFGGYEQYF
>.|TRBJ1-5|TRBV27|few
TGTGCCAGCAGCTCCAGGTCCTCTCAGCCCCAGCATTTT
CASSSRSSQPQHF
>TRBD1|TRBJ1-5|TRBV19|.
TGTGCCAGTAAAGGACAGGGAGGAAAAAATCAGCCCCAGCATTTT
CASKGQGGKNQPQHF
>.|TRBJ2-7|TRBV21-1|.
TGTGCCAGCAGCAAAGGTAACCTCGGCGGGTTAGGCGAGCAGTACTTC
CASSKGNLGGLGEQYF
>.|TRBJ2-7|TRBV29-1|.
TGCAGCGTCCTAACCTCCTCCTACGAGCAGTACTTC
CSVLTSSYEQYF
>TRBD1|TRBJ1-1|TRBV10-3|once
TGTGCCATCAGTAAAGGGGACAGGGTTTTGTCTGAAGCTTTCTTT
CAISKGDRVLSEAFF
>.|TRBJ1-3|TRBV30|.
TGTGCCTGGATTATGAGGTCTGGAAACACCATATATTTT
CAWIMRSGNTIYF
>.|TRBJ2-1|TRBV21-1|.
TGTGCCAGCAGCAAACCCCATCTAGCGGGAGTTAACAATGAGCAGTTCTTC
CASSKPHLAGVNNEQFF
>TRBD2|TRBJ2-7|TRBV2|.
TGTGCCAGCAGGCGGGAGTTCTACGAGCAGTACTTC
CASRREFYEQYF
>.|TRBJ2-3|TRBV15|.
TGTGCCATCAGCAGACAGGGAGGGTGGGCAGATACGCAGTATTTT
CAISRQGGWADTQYF
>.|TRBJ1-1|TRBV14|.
TGTGCCAGCAGCCAAAGGACAGCTACTTCTTGGGGCACTGAAGCTTTCTTT
CASSQRTATSWGTEAFF
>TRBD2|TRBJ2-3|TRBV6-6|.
TGTGCCAGCAGACTAGCGGGAGCCACAGATACGCAGTATTTT
CASRLAGATDTQYF
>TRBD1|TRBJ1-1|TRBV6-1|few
TGTGCCAGCATCTCGGACAGGGGTGGGACTGAAGCTTTCTTT
CASISDRGGTEAFF
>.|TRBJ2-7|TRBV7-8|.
TGTGCCAGCAGCTTTCAGGGGAGCTCCTACGAGCAGTACTTC
CASSFQGSSYEQYF
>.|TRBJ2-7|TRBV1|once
TGCACCAGCAGCCAAGGCGGGAGGGAAACCTACGAGCAGTACTTC
CTSSQGGRETYEQYF
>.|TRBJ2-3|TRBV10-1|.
TGCGCCACCCCGGAGAATGGTAGCACAGATACGCAGTATTTT
CATPENGSTDTQYF
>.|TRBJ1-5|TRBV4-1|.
TGCGCCAGCAGCCGGGATGGACAGTTGTATCAGCCCCAGCATTTT
CASSRDGQLYQPQHF
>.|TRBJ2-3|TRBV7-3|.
TGTGCCAGCAGCTCATGGGCCCCAGATACGCAGTATTTT
CASSSWAPDTQYF
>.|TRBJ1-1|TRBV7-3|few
TGTGCCAGCAGCACTTCACAGGCCTCGAGGACTGAAGCTTTCTTT
CASSTSQASRTEAFF
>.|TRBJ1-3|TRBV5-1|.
TGCGCCAGCAGCCCCGGGCGGGCCACTGGAAACACCATATATTTT
CASSPGRATGNTIYF
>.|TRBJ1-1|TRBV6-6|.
TGTGCCAGCAGTCCCCCGGGGGGGGTTGAAGCTTTCTTT
CASSPPGGVEAFF
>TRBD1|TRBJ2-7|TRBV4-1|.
TGCGCCAGCAGCCCTTGGACAGGGGGCGAAGAGCAGTACTTC
CASSPWTGGEEQYF
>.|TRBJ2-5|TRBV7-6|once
TGTGCCAGCAGCTTAGTTCTCCAAGAGACCCAGTACTTC
CASSLVLQETQYF
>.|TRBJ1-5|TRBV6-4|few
TGTGCCAGCAGTCCCGGGGGGGATTATAGCAATCAGCCCCAGCATTTT
CASSPGGDYSNQPQHF
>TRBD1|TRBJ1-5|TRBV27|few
TGTGCCAGCAGTTTATCGGCGACAGGGATGGATCAGCCCCAGCATTTT
CASSLSATGMDQPQHF
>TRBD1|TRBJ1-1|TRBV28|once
TGTGCCAGCAGGCCCCAAGGTCGGGGACAGGGGGCGCAGACTGAAGCTTTCTTT
CASRPQGRGQGAQTEAFF
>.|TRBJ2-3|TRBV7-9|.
TGTGCCAGCAGGCTCGTACAGGGTCTAACAGATACGCAGTATTTT
CASRLVQGLTDTQYF
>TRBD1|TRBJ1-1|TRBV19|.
TGTGCCAGTAGTGACAGGGGCACTGAAGCTTTCTTT
CASSDRGTEAFF
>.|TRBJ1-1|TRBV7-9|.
TGTGCCAGCAGCTTAATCCTGGTCAGGGACACTGAAGCTTTCTTT
CASSLILVRDTEAFF
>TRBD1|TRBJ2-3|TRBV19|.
TGTGCCACCGCCCCCGGGACAGGGGGAAATACGCAGTATTTT
CATAPGTGGNTQYF
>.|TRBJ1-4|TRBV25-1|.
TGTGCCAGCAGTGGGACCCGGGGGGCGGCTAATGAAAAACTGTTTTTT
CASSGTRGAANEKLFF
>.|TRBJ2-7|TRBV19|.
TGTGCCAGTAGTGCCGGGGTAGCCTACGAGCAGTACTTC
CASSAGVAYEQYF
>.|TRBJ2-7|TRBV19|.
TGTGCCAGTAGTAGAGGGGACACCCCCTACGAGCAGTACTTC
CASSRGDTPYEQYF
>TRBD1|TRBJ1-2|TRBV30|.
TGTGCCTGGAGTGTAAACAGGGGAGGTGGCTACACCTTC
CAWSVNRGGGYTF